The 6 T cell receptor beta chains below all came from one sample that was sequenced in a study of T-cell reconstitution after alpha-beta-depleted transplantation in children. Unique molecular identifiers featured in how the TCRbeta library was prepared. TCRdb processed the PCR reads anew with MiXCR; each CDR3 protein has one entry. The sample lists around 450,000 distinct CDR3 sequences; around 15% were seen once. Here the sequenced sample was PBMCs, mostly from graft donor cells, taken 360 days after TCRalphabeta/CD19-depleted stem cell transplant. The receptors shown here come from a boy younger than two who had a stem cell transplant for Wiskott-Aldrich syndrome, so the T cells may come from the graft donor.

The sample holds a few counts of this clonotype. The chain combines TRBV12-3 or TRBV12-4 with TRBJ2-1, with D possibly being TRBD1 or TRBD2 (5 bases each). V was clipped by 6 bases and J by 7 bases, with 10 bases between them. The CDR3 runs to 12 residues. As DNA, the CDR3 is TGTGCCAGCAGCCTGGGACCGAATGAGCAGTTCTTC. It specifies CASSLGPNEQFF.

The chain links TRBV18 to TRBJ2-5; a weak D match, TRBD1 (5 bases). Germline assignment: CDR1 KGHSH and CDR2 LQKENI. The germline V and J ends were trimmed by 3 bases and 3 bases, with 11 bases remaining between them. The CDR3 has 14 amino acids. CDR3 region: CASSPTAIKETQYF. The CDR3 coding sequence is TGTGCCAGCTCACCGACAGCGATTAAAGAGACCCAGTACTTC.

This clonotype was found a few times. The chain combines TRBV2 with TRBJ1-5; D is perhaps TRBD1 (6 bases). V was trimmed by 7 bases and J by 4 bases, leaving 14 bases between them. Germline V CDR1 and CDR2: SNHLY, FYNNEI. CDR3 length: 14 amino acids. This CDR3 reads CASMRGGGNQPQHF. The CDR3 DNA reads as TGTGCCAGCATGAGAGGGGGGGGGAATCAGCCCCAGCATTTT. The full variable domain, completed using reference TRBV2 and TRBJ1-5, is EPEVTQTPSHQVTQMGQEVILRCVPISNHLYFYWYRQILGQKVEFLVSFYNNEISEKSEIFDDQFSVERPDGSNFTLKIRSTKLEDSAMYFCASMRGGGNQPQHFGDGTRLSIL.

This clonotype has more than one count but fewer than ten. The chain employs TRBV7-2 and TRBJ2-3, with D possibly TRBD2 on 6 matching bases. The CDR3 has 15 residues. Per the germline V gene, CDR1 is SGHTA and CDR2 is FQGNSA. Trimming cost V 4 bases and J 3 bases, with 14 bases left between them. This chain's CDR3 is CASSSLAVATDTQYF. In DNA, the CDR3 is TGTGCCAGCAGCTCCTTAGCGGTAGCAACAGATACGCAGTATTTT.

Only a few counts were recorded for this clonotype. This chain uses TRBV5-5 with TRBJ2-7; tentatively, D is TRBD1 (6 bases). V was clipped by 1 base and J by 8 bases, with 13 bases between them. Germline V CDR1 and CDR2: SGHKS, YYEKEE (reference sequence). CDR3 length equals 13 residues. The CDR3 region has the DNA TGTGCCAGCAGCTTGTTAGGGGGTGTGAAGCAGTACTTC. This gives the protein CASSLLGGVKQYF.

This chain uses TRBV7-8 with TRBJ2-2; the D call may be TRBD1 or TRBD2 (5 bases each). CDR1 is SGHVS, CDR2 FQNEAQ, per germline. Trimming stripped 2 bases from V and 6 bases from J, with 13 bases between. This CDR3 is built from 15 residues. As DNA, the CDR3 is TGTGCCAGCAGCTTACGCCAGGGAGTTTCCGGGGAGCTGTTTTTT. This translates into CASSLRQGVSGELFF. Looking up the rest from reference TRBV7-8 and TRBJ2-2 gives the full variable domain: GAGVSQSPRYKVAKRGQDVALRCDPISGHVSLFWYQQALGQGPEFLTYFQNEAQLDKSGLPSDRFFAERPEGSVSTLKIQRTQQEDSAVYLCASSLRQGVSGELFFGEGSRLTVL.